This T cell receptor beta chain was sequenced during a study of beta chain features in type 1 diabetes (dated by TCRdb to the late 2010s). The study in broad terms: Mean age, gender distribution, total cell number and subset yield were not different between patients and healthy donors. Across all samples, fewer than 110,000,000 sorted cells were examined, and cell number per subset correlated strongly with RNA yield. In the study, recently diagnosed type 1 diabetes patients and matched healthy donors were compared on the TCRB repertoires of their sorted circulating CD4+ T cell subsets. Naive and central memory subsets were obtained from all 30 or so donors, but regulatory and stem cell-like memory subsets were isolated from only 8 patients and roughly 8 healthy donors. Findings and caveats that apply to the study as a whole: Type 1 diabetes patients showed a moderate but significant shortening of TCRB CDR3 length in all four CD4+ subsets. Because cDNA rather than genomic DNA was sequenced, highly expressing activated cells could have been over-represented, although no difference in activation and CD3 levels was found between groups. Naive, central memory and regulatory TCRB repertoires appeared more similar among patients than among healthy donors. PCR may preferentially amplify shorter templates, but because patient and control samples were amplified and corrected together, any resulting skew would affect both groups equally. Patients with type 1 diabetes made fewer insertions and deleted more nucleotides at VDJ recombination sites, implying thymic rearrangement abnormalities. Because small numbers of individuals were included in the HLA sub-analyses, any influence of HLA type on TCRB rearrangement was left unresolved.

Each donor gave one peripheral blood draw, averaging roughly 100 mL, which was collected into heparinised tubes. A BD FACSAria II was used to sort naive, central memory, regulatory and stem cell-like memory CD4+ T cells with a panel that included CD45RO, CCR7, CD25, CD127, CD95 and CD27. Purity was above 95% for every sorted population. Right away, PBMCs were isolated by Lymphoprep density gradient centrifugation and were stained directly, with no culture step. So that batch effects would be minimized, each experiment stained and sorted samples in pairs, pairing one healthy donor with one patient. All of the isolated RNA was reverse transcribed with the High Capacity cDNA Reverse Transcription Kit, so expressed TCRB transcripts were sequenced. Naive, central memory and regulatory T cell samples underwent deep immunoSEQ sequencing, averaging about 3.57 million total reads per sample. Sorted cells were lysed in RLT buffer, and RNA was extracted using DNase-treated RNeasy Micro or Mini kits according to cell number. Each cell subset was processed on its own to prevent cross-contamination, while patient and healthy donor samples were processed together. The immunoSEQ multiplex PCR was used to amplify TCRB sequences from cDNA, yielding 87-bp fragments that span the CDR3 region. Sequencing of the amplicons was done on the Illumina HiSeq platform. Turning to the authors' computational methods: Synthetic template baselines were used to correct PCR bias computationally, reads within Hamming distance 2 were collapsed, and singletons that could not be merged were discarded. Reads were aligned against IMGT so that V, D and J genes, CDR3 length and insertions or deletions at six rearrangement sites could be assigned. Clonotype counts were normalized to sorted cell number within each subset before computing true diversity and Gini coefficients with the tcR R package. The overlap coefficient, calculated on TCRB nucleotide sequences, was used to measure repertoire sharing. As a proxy for the pre-selection repertoire, out-of-frame TCRB sequences from naive cells were analyzed. TCRdb took over this immuneACCESS table, retaining in-frame rearrangements with V and J assigned. Such tables are incomplete; in checked studies, under half of the missing clones stem from an unresolved V gene, and the remainder is unexplained. The DNA gave D and trimming, while V, J and clone size come from that table. Here the sample has hundreds of thousands of clones; around 15% occur a single time. Of the sample, approximately 0.039% falls within the top ten clones.

In this sample, this clone turned up a few times. There is no known antigen for this receptor. Per-base qualities were not stored, and no clone one base away is much larger. The germline V gene encodes CDR1 SQVTM and CDR2 ANQGSEA. The CDR3 sequence holds 15 residues, the cysteine and phenylalanine included. The only DNA kept is the CDR3, 45 bases in frame from the first base. The sequence was collected from a man aged 18 to 35 with type 1 diabetes. This receptor chain uses TRBV29-1 and TRBJ2-5, and TRBD2 matches 7 of the central bases. The tail of the sequence fits TRBJ2-7 better, so the J call may be wrong. Specimen: naive CD4+ T cells from blood. The sample's cell subset or site label, in plain terms: true naive CD4+ T cells. The CDR3 reads CSVPRARETPGEQYF. The DNA reads TGCAGCGTCCCCCGGGCGCGGGAGACTCCAGGCGAGCAGTACTTC.